One sample yielded the 5 T cell receptor beta chains listed below, sequenced in a study of blood T cell repertoires in COVID-19 (dated by TCRdb to 2018 to 2020). Receptor libraries were prepared by the immunoSEQ multiplex PCR assay. Sourced from immuneACCESS, this table was stored by TCRdb with only in-frame sequences that have V and J called. A share of the clones is absent; for the studies checked, an unresolved V gene accounts for under half, and the remainder has no known explanation. In all, the sample holds 120,000 or so clones, and roughly 80% of those were seen once. The top ten clonotypes cover 5.5% to 7% of the sample. The sequencing sample was made of peripheral blood. These receptor sequences come from an older man with acute or convalescent COVID-19.

V and J are TRBV5-1 and TRBJ2-1, with unresolved D. The CDR3 length is 15 residues. Per germline, CDR1 SGHRS and CDR2 YFSETQ. V lost 0 bases, J lost 5 bases, and 12 bases lay in between. In DNA form, the CDR3 reads TGCGCCAGCAGCTTGGTTCCAGGTGCCAACAATGAGCAGTTCTTC. It specifies CASSLVPGANNEQFF.

J is TRBJ1-5 and V is TRBV27; no definite D call. This CDR3 is 14 amino acids long. Between the trimmed V and J ends, which lost 4 bases and 1 base, there was a span of 8 bases. Looked up from germline, CDR1 is MNHEY and CDR2 is SMNVEV (reference sequence). The CDR3 sequence is CASSWQYSNQPQHF. CDR3 coding DNA: TGTGCCAGCAGTTGGCAGTACAGCAATCAGCCCCAGCATTTT.

The count of this clone is one. The chain recombines TRBV7-8 with TRBJ1-1; no clear D. The CDR3 has 14 residues. V lost 1 base and J lost 1, with 7 bases in between. From germline, CDR1 is SGHVS and CDR2 FQNEAQ. Here the CDR3 reads CASSLGGGNTEAFF. The CDR3 region has the DNA TGTGCCAGCAGCTTAGGAGGCGGGAACACTGAAGCTTTCTTT.

This clone has more than one count but fewer than ten. V gene TRBV5-4 combines with J gene TRBJ2-3; 7 bases fit TRBD1. This CDR3 contains 15 residues. The V gene end was trimmed by 0 bases and the J gene end by 0 bases; junction bases not matched to a gene: 1. Germline assignment: CDR1 SGHNT and CDR2 YYREEE (reference sequence). CDR3 loop: CASSLGQGSTDTQYF. The CDR3 bases are TGTGCCAGCAGCTTGGGACAGGGTAGCACAGATACGCAGTATTTT.

This clone was recorded a few times. The V call is TRBV7-3, the J call TRBJ2-7, with 9 bases that match TRBD2. The CDR3 has 15 residues. After removal of 0 bases from V and 3 bases from J, the junction contained 3 bases not matched to a gene. Germline V gives CDR1 SGHTA, CDR2 FQGTGA. The DNA for the CDR3 is TGTGCCAGCAGCTTAACTAGCGGGAGTATCTACGAGCAGTACTTC. Amino acids: CASSLTSGSIYEQYF. Looking up the rest from reference TRBV7-3 and TRBJ2-7 gives the full variable domain: GAGVSQTPSNKVTEKGKYVELRCDPISGHTALYWYRQSLGQGPEFLIYFQGTGAADDSGLPNDRFFAVRPEGSVSTLKIQRTERGDSAVYLCASSLTSGSIYEQYFGPGTRLTVT.